This TCR beta chain appears in the sequencing data of a study of shared clonotypes between healthy human individuals. Trimming left V 2 bases short and J 2 bases short, with 9 bases between. Germline V gene data show CDR1 as KGHSH and CDR2 as LQKENI. The CDR3 covers 14 residues. The study drew all its donors from Caucasian adults living in Nashville, Tennessee. TCRdb's copy holds only in-frame clones and misses some; the assay was immunoSEQ multiplex PCR. The sample contains around 1.5 million clones, approximately 98% of which appear only once. Details on this clone: Other nucleotide sequences in the sample specify the same CDR3.

The J gene is TRBJ1-1, the V gene TRBV18; no definite D call. The TCR sequence derives from a man aged 25-45 years in good health. Sequencing input: naive CD4+ T cells sorted from blood. As to subset: CD45RA+ positively selected. The CDR3, as DNA: TGTGCCAGCTCACCAACGAACAGAAACACTGAAGCTTTCTTT. Its protein product is CASSPTNRNTEAFF.